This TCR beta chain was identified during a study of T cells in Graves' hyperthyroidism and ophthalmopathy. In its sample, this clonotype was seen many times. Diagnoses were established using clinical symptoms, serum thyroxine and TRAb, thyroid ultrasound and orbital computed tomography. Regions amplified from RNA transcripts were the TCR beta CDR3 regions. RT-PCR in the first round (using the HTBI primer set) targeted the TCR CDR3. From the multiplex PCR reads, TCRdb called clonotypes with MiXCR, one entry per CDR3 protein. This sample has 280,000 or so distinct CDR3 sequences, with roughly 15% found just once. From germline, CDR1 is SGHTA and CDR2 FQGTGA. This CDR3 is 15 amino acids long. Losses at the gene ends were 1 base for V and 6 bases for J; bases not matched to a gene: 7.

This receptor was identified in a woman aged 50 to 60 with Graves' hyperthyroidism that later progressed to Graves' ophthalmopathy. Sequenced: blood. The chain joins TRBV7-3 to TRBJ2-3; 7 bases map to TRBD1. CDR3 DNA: TGTGCCAGCAGCTTAAACGGAGAGGGGGCGGATACGCAGTATTTT. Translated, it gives CASSLNGEGADTQYF. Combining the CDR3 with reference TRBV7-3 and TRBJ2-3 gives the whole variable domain GAGVSQTPSNKVTEKGKYVELRCDPISGHTALYWYRQSLGQGPEFLIYFQGTGAADDSGLPNDRFFAVRPEGSVSTLKIQRTERGDSAVYLCASSLNGEGADTQYFGPGTRLTVL.